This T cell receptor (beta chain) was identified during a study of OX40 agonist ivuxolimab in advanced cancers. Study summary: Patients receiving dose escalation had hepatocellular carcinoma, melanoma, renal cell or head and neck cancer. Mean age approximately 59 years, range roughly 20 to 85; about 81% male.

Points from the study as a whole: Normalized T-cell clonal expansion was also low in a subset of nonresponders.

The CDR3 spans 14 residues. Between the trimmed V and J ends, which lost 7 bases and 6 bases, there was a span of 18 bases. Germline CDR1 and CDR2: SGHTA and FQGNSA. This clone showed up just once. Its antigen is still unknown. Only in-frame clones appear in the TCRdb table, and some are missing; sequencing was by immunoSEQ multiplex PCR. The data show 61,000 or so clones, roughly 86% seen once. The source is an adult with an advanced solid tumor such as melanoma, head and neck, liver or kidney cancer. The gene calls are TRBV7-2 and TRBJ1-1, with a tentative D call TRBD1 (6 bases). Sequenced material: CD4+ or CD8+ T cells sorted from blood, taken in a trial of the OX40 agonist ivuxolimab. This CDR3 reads CASTLLRGGSEAFF. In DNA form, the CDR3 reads TGTGCCAGCACCCTATTGAGGGGGGGGTCTGAAGCTTTCTTT.